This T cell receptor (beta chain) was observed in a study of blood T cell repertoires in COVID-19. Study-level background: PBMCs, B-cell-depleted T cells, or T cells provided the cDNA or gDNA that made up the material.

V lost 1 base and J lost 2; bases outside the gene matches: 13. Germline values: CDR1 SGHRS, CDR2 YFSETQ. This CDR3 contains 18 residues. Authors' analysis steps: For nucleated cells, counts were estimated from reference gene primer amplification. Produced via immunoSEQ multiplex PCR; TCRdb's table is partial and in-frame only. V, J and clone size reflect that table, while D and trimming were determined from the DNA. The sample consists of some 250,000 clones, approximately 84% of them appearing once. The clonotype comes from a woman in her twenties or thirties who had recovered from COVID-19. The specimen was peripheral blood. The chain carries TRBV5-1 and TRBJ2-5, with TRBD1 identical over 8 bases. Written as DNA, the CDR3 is TGCGCCAGCAGCTTGTGGGCAGGGGGCGTAGTCGGGCAAGAGACCCAGTACTTC. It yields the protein CASSLWAGGVVGQETQYF. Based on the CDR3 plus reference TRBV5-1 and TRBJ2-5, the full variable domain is KAGVTQTPRYLIKTRGQQVTLSCSPISGHRSVSWYQQTPGQGLQFLFEYFSETQRNKGNFPGRFSGRQFSNSRSEMNVSTLELGDSALYLCASSLWAGGVVGQETQYFGPGTRLLVL.